The 27 T cell receptor beta chains presented below share a single source sample, sequenced in a study of blood T cell repertoires in COVID-19. This table comes from immunoSEQ multiplex PCR, and its TCRdb copy is limited to in-frame clones, with some not included. The sample shows some 150,000 clones, about four fifths of them seen only once. Source material: peripheral blood. The receptors were sampled from an older woman with acute or convalescent COVID-19.

The chain couples TRBV5-1 to TRBJ2-1; the D gene is possibly TRBD1 (6 bases). The CDR3 loop spans 12 amino acids. Germline CDR1 is SGHRS and CDR2 is YFSETQ. V lost 4 bases, J lost 10 bases, and 12 bases lay in between. The CDR3 sequence: CASSETDREQFF. For the CDR3, the DNA is TGCGCCAGCAGCGAAACCGACAGGGAGCAGTTCTTC.

V usage is TRBV18 and J usage is TRBJ2-1, with TRBD1 identical over 12 bases. Germline V gives CDR1 KGHSH, CDR2 LQKENI. The CDR3 runs 15 residues. The V and J ends lost 2 bases and 8 bases, in that order; junction bases with no gene match: 4. Here the CDR3 DNA reads TGTGCCAGCTCACCAGTCGGGACAGGGGGCTATGAGCAGTTCTTC. Translating gives CASSPVGTGGYEQFF.

The V and J genes are TRBV5-5 and TRBJ1-4; 7 bases are shared with TRBD1. This CDR3 is 14 amino acids long. Germline V lookup: CDR1 SGHKS, CDR2 YYEKEE (reference sequence). V lost 4 bases, J lost 4 bases, and 4 bases stayed unmatched. Here the CDR3 reads CASSGGQYNEKLFF. The CDR3 DNA reads TGTGCCAGCAGCGGGGGACAGTATAATGAAAAACTGTTTTTT.

The chain is built from TRBV6-5 and TRBJ1-2, with D tentatively TRBD1 (6 bases). Trimming removed 2 bases from V and 7 bases from J, with 17 bases in between. Germline V gene data show CDR1 as MNHEY and CDR2 as SVGAGI. The CDR3 runs 15 residues. The chain's CDR3 is CASSYQQGTFGGYTF. Written as DNA, the CDR3 is TGTGCCAGCAGTTACCAACAAGGGACATTTGGTGGCTACACCTTC.

This clone appeared a few times. The chain recombines TRBV6-5 with TRBJ1-3; D unclear. The CDR3 loop spans 15 amino acids. The V and J ends lost 4 bases and 0 bases respectively, with 10 bases between them. In germline, CDR1 is MNHEY, CDR2 SVGAGI. In DNA form, the CDR3 reads TGTGCCAGCAGTTTCACAGTAAGCTCTGGAAACACCATATATTTT. Protein product: CASSFTVSSGNTIYF.

This clone was seen once. V usage is TRBV5-1 and J usage is TRBJ2-1; TRBD2 matches 8 bases. The CDR3 has 18 residues. Germline CDR1 and CDR2: SGHRS and YFSETQ. V shed 2 bases, J shed 1 base, and the junction held 11 bases outside the gene matches. DNA for the CDR3: TGCGCCAGCAGCTTACCCTTTCTAGCGGGTCCGTCCTACAATGAGCAGTTCTTC. It translates to CASSLPFLAGPSYNEQFF.

This clone turned up a few times. The V gene is TRBV6-4, the J gene TRBJ2-1, with 8 nucleotides matching TRBD1. Germline values: CDR1 MRHNA, CDR2 SNTAGT. The CDR3 covers 14 residues. The trim removed 7 bases at V and 5 bases at J, leaving 7 bases unmatched. CDR3 in DNA: TGTGCCAGCACTCCCGGACAGGGTAACAATGAGCAGTTCTTC. It yields the protein CASTPGQGNNEQFF.

In nucleotides, the CDR3 is TGTGCCAGCAGCGTAGAAGCAGGGCTGAATTCACCCCTCCACTTT. Translating gives CASSVEAGLNSPLHF. V gene TRBV9 combines with J gene TRBJ1-6; D possibly corresponds to TRBD1 (5 bases). Germline values: CDR1 SGDLS, CDR2 YYNGEE. Trimming pared 0 bases from V and 7 bases from J, leaving 11 bases between. CDR3 length equals 15 residues.

This clone occurred a few times. J is TRBJ1-5 and V is TRBV18; tentative D call: TRBD1 (5 bases). The CDR3 consists of 15 residues. Trimming removed 8 bases from V and 0 bases from J, with 14 bases in between. Looked up from germline, CDR1 is KGHSH and CDR2 is LQKENI. The CDR3, as DNA: TGTGCCAGCACAAACAAACAGGTTAGCAATCAGCCCCAGCATTTT. Its protein is CASTNKQVSNQPQHF.

This chain connects TRBV6-6 to TRBJ1-1; D not resolved. This CDR3 region has 14 residues. Germline loops: CDR1 MNHNY, CDR2 SVGAGI (reference sequence). Trimming shortened V by 6 bases and J by 10 bases, and 21 bases separated the two germline ends. CDR3 residues: CASRLGTEPSAAFF. In nucleotides, the CDR3 is TGTGCCAGCAGACTAGGAACCGAACCCTCTGCAGCTTTCTTT.

This clone was seen ten or more times. This chain links TRBV7-9 with TRBJ2-2, with D tentatively TRBD1 (6 bases). The germline V gene encodes CDR1 SEHNR and CDR2 FQNEAQ (reference sequence). With 6 bases removed from V and 3 bases from J, the gap between germline ends came to 20 bases. The CDR3 consists of 17 residues. The CDR3 spells CASSQKGEWVYTGELFF. CDR3 coding DNA: TGTGCCAGCAGTCAGAAGGGGGAATGGGTATACACCGGGGAGCTGTTTTTT.

This clone is a singleton in its sample. The chain employs TRBV27 and TRBJ2-4; 8 bases line up with TRBD1. The germline V gene encodes CDR1 MNHEY and CDR2 SMNVEV (reference sequence). V shed 5 bases and J 7 bases; nucleotides not matched to a gene: 10. The CDR3 covers 15 residues. CDR3 protein: CASSPRTGLENIQYF. As DNA, the CDR3 is TGTGCCAGCAGTCCCCGGACAGGGTTGGAGAACATTCAGTACTTC.

V is TRBV7-9 and J is TRBJ2-1; D remains unclear. The V end was cut by 5 bases, the J end by 8 bases, with 10 bases between. Germline V gene sequence: CDR1 SEHNR, CDR2 FQNEAQ (reference sequence). This CDR3 contains 12 residues. The CDR3 nucleotides are TGTGCCAGCAGCCCCCCACCAGATGAGCAGTTCTTC. Residues: CASSPPPDEQFF. Drawing the rest from reference TRBV7-9 and TRBJ2-1, the complete variable domain is DTGVSQNPRHKITKRGQNVTFRCDPISEHNRLYWYRQTLGQGPEFLTYFQNEAQLEKSRLLSDRFSAERPKGSFSTLEIQRTEQGDSAMYLCASSPPPDEQFFGPGTRLTVL.

This clone turned up a few times. The rearrangement links TRBV5-1 to TRBJ2-1, with 9 nucleotides matching TRBD1. The germline gives CDR1 SGHRS, CDR2 YFSETQ. After removal of 1 base from V and 4 bases from J, the junction contained 3 bases not matched to a gene. This CDR3 region has 15 residues. The CDR3 is CASSLSGTGYNEQFF. The DNA of the CDR3 is TGCGCCAGCAGCTTGTCCGGGACAGGGTACAATGAGCAGTTCTTC.

This clone has a count of ten or more. The rearrangement uses TRBV28 and TRBJ1-5; the D gene is possibly TRBD1 (5 bases). The V and J ends lost 3 bases and 3 bases respectively, with 12 bases between them. The CDR3 extends over 15 amino acids. CDR1 is MDHEN, CDR2 SYDVKM, per germline. In nucleotides, the CDR3 is TGTGCCAGCAGTTTCGGGGGAAGCGCCAATCAGCCCCAGCATTTT. Residues: CASSFGGSANQPQHF. The entire variable domain, with the rest obtained from reference TRBV28 and TRBJ1-5, is as follows: DVKVTQSSRYLVKRTGEKVFLECVQDMDHENMFWYRQDPGLGLRLIYFSYDVKMKEKGDIPEGYSVSREKKERFSLILESASTNQTSMYLCASSFGGSANQPQHFGDGTRLSIL.

The J gene is TRBJ1-5, the V gene TRBV6-5, with D perhaps matching TRBD1 (6 bases). With 6 bases removed from V and 2 bases from J, the gap between germline ends came to 14 bases. The CDR3 is 15 residues long. Germline-derived CDR1 and CDR2 are MNHEY and SVGAGI. The CDR3 nucleotides read TGTGCCAGCAGCATAACAGGGTTGGGCAATCAGCCCCAGCATTTT. Translated, it gives CASSITGLGNQPQHF.

This chain uses TRBV5-4 with TRBJ2-7; 14 bases are a match to TRBD2. There are 18 residues in the CDR3. Germline assignment: CDR1 SGHNT and CDR2 YYREEE (reference sequence). The V and J ends lost 4 bases and 0 bases, in that order; junction bases with no gene match: 9. The CDR3 loop reads CASSPSLTSGGASYEQYF. Here the CDR3 DNA reads TGTGCCAGCAGCCCGAGCCTGACTAGCGGGGGGGCCTCCTACGAGCAGTACTTC.

V usage is TRBV27 and J usage is TRBJ1-5, with D unresolved. Germline loops: CDR1 MNHEY, CDR2 SMNVEV (reference sequence). The V end was cut by 6 bases, the J end by 3 bases, with 9 bases between. The CDR3 covers 13 residues. CDR3 loop: CASSPRDNQPQHF. The DNA for the CDR3 is TGTGCCAGCAGCCCACGGGACAATCAGCCCCAGCATTTT.

The chain recombines TRBV4-1 with TRBJ2-2; D gene uncertain. Germline-derived CDR1 and CDR2 are MGHRA and YSYEKL. This CDR3 contains 14 residues. Trimming shortened V by 8 bases and J by 3 bases, and 13 bases separated the two germline ends. CDR3 sequence: CASLGPHHTGELFF. As DNA, the CDR3 is TGCGCCAGCCTTGGCCCCCATCACACCGGGGAGCTGTTTTTT.

The rearrangement uses TRBV9 and TRBJ1-1; TRBD1 agrees at 8 bases. Germline V gives CDR1 SGDLS, CDR2 YYNGEE. V was pared by 2 bases and J by 5 bases, with 5 bases of the junction left unmatched. This CDR3 is 14 amino acids long. CDR3 coding DNA: TGTGCCAGCAGCGTTACAGGGGGAGTTACTGAAGCTTTCTTT. Its translation: CASSVTGGVTEAFF.

This chain uses TRBV3-1 (or the pseudogene TRBV3-2) with TRBJ1-5; D gene ambiguous. This CDR3 is built from 13 residues. Looked up from germline, CDR1 is LGHDT and CDR2 is YNNKEL (reference sequence). Trimming left V 0 bases short and J 5 bases short, with 5 bases between. The CDR3 nucleotides read TGTGCCAGCAGCCAAGATCGGTATCAGCCCCAGCATTTT. It yields the protein CASSQDRYQPQHF.

V usage is TRBV7-9 and J usage is TRBJ2-7, with 7 bases matching TRBD2. Germline lookup yields CDR1 SEHNR and CDR2 FQNEAQ (reference sequence). The CDR3 contains 15 residues. The V segment lost 3 bases and the J segment 1 base; nucleotides outside the gene matches: 6. CDR3 amino acids: CASSLSSGGSYEQYF. The CDR3 coding sequence is TGTGCCAGCAGCTTGTCCTCGGGGGGATCCTACGAGCAGTACTTC.

The gene calls are TRBV25-1 and TRBJ1-1; 9 positions match TRBD1. V shed 5 bases and J 4 bases; nucleotides not matched to a gene: 8. Germline values: CDR1 MGHDK, CDR2 SYGVNS. The length of the CDR3 is 15 residues. The CDR3 spells CASSNTGGAGTEAFF. CDR3 nucleotide sequence: TGTGCCAGCAGTAACACAGGGGGCGCGGGCACTGAAGCTTTCTTT.

This rearrangement joins TRBV7-9 to TRBJ2-1, with a tentative D call TRBD2 (5 bases). CDR1 is SEHNR and CDR2 is FQNEAQ in the germline V gene (reference sequence). The V end lost 5 bases, the J end lost 3 bases, and 11 bases lay between the germline ends. This CDR3 region has 14 residues. CDR3 nucleotides: TGTGCCAGCAGCCCGAGGGCTTACTACAATGAGCAGTTCTTC. It translates to CASSPRAYYNEQFF.

This rearrangement joins TRBV4-1 to TRBJ1-2; D is possibly TRBD1 (5 bases). This CDR3 contains 17 residues. CDR1 and CDR2 from the germline V gene are MGHRA and YSYEKL. Trimming cost V 5 bases and J 4 bases, with 23 bases left between them. The CDR3 DNA reads as TGCGCCAGCAGCGGTGCCCCGACGACGGGGGAGAGCTATGGCTACACCTTC. The encoded protein is CASSGAPTTGESYGYTF.

The rearrangement uses TRBV30 and TRBJ1-2, with D uncertain. CDR1 and CDR2 (germline): GTSNPN, SVGIG (reference sequence). The V end lost 1 base, the J end lost 5 bases, and 8 bases lay between the germline ends. The CDR3 consists of 12 residues. The CDR3 DNA follows: TGTGCCTGGAGTGGCAGACTTTATGGCTACACCTTC. Translation: CAWSGRLYGYTF.

This chain connects TRBV5-1 to TRBJ1-1; TRBD1 matches 7 bases. Trimming took 0 bases from V and 5 from J; bases not matched to a gene: 4. The CDR3 runs 14 residues. Per the germline V gene, CDR1 is SGHRS and CDR2 is YFSETQ. This CDR3 reads CASSLDRGDTEAFF. The CDR3 DNA reads TGCGCCAGCAGCTTGGACAGGGGAGATACTGAAGCTTTCTTT.